The 12 T cell receptor beta chains given below trace back to one sample, sequenced in a study of tumor and adjacent non-tumor tissue in lung cancer. A modified ARM-PCR protocol with three rounds of nested PCR amplified TCRbeta. TCRdb re-derived calls from the multiplex PCR reads in MiXCR, one entry per CDR3 protein. This table has almost 75,000 distinct CDR3 sequences, about two thirds appearing once. No cell sorting was done before RNA was extracted from the tissue. The normal lung tissue was taken more than 3 cm from the tumor edge. What was sequenced was distant non-tumor lung tissue. The receptor source for this set is a woman aged 45-65 years with non-small cell lung cancer.

This clonotype is classed as medium-sized. The rearrangement uses TRBV4-3 and TRBJ2-3; tentative D call: TRBD1 (5 bases). CDR3 length equals 14 residues. Trimming cost V 3 bases and J 2 bases, with 9 bases left between them. The V gene's germline CDR1 is LGHNA and CDR2 YSLEER. The CDR3 reads CASSQGPFTDTQYF. CDR3 DNA: TGCGCCAGCAGCCAGGGGCCTTTCACAGATACGCAGTATTTT.

Comment on this clonotype: One end of the junction varies from germline; a read error may be responsible. J is TRBJ2-7 and V is TRBV11-2; the D is unclear. Germline V lookup: CDR1 SGHAT, CDR2 FQNNGV. This CDR3 is built from 15 residues. Here the CDR3 DNA reads TGTGCCACCAGCTCATCTCCGAGTCTCTCCTACGAGCAGTACTTC. Its protein product is CATSSSPSLSYEQYF.

V is TRBV5-5 and J is TRBJ1-1; TRBD1 might be the D (6 bases). This CDR3 is 16 amino acids long. V was trimmed by 4 bases and J by 2 bases, leaving 18 bases between them. Germline CDR1 SGHKS, CDR2 YYEKEE (reference sequence). The CDR3 DNA follows: TGTGCCAGCAGCCTTGGGGTGGGACACATTAACACTGAAGCTTTCTTT. Translating it yields CASSLGVGHINTEAFF.

The V and J genes are TRBV5-1 and TRBJ2-7; TRBD1 or TRBD2 may be the D gene (5 bases each). Trimming removed 4 bases from V and 2 bases from J, with 13 bases in between. CDR3 size: 14 residues. Germline V gives CDR1 SGHRS, CDR2 YFSETQ. The CDR3 spells CASSTRTFPYEQYF. The CDR3 region has the DNA TGCGCCAGCAGCACTAGGACATTCCCCTACGAGCAGTACTTC.

This clonotype was observed many times. The chain has TRBV5-4 and TRBJ1-1; D perhaps matches TRBD1 (5 bases). The germline CDR1 and CDR2 sequences are SGHNT and YYREEE (reference sequence). V was pared by 3 bases and J by 0 bases, with 9 bases between. The CDR3 contains 14 residues. CDR3 in amino acids: CASSSGTLNTEAFF. The CDR3 DNA reads TGTGCCAGCAGCTCGGGGACCTTGAACACTGAAGCTTTCTTT.

On this clonotype itself: Lacking the conserved final phenylalanine or tryptophan, this CDR3 likely reflects a read error. The chain links TRBV20-1 to TRBJ2-2, with no clear D. Germline loops: CDR1 DFQATT, CDR2 SNEGSKA (reference sequence). The CDR3 length is 11 residues. The CDR3 loop is CNARSFGELFI. CDR3 coding DNA: TGCAATGCTAGAAGTTTCGGGGAGCTGTTTATT.

With regard to this clonotype: The junction does not match germline at one end; this may be a read error. CDR3 sequence reads: CASSQDRTGVGDLFF. CDR3 bases: TGCGCCAGTAGCCAAGATAGGACAGGGGTCGGGGACCTGTTTTTT. The V and J genes are TRBV4-3 and TRBJ2-2; 9 nucleotides line up with TRBD1. The germline gives CDR1 LGHNA, CDR2 YSLEER. This CDR3 spans 15 amino acids.

Points on this clonotype: With a much larger clone just one base away, this may be a read error. The chain is built from TRBV12-3 or TRBV12-4 and TRBJ1-5, with a weak D call TRBD1 (6 bases). The CDR3 has 16 amino acids. V gave up 6 bases and J gave up 2 bases, with 17 bases separating them. The CDR3 sequence: CASSNAEQGGNQPQHF. In nucleotides, the CDR3 is TGTGCCAGCAGCAACGCTGAACAGGGTGGCAATCAGCCCCAGCATTTT.

To note about this clonotype: The junction departs from the called germline gene at one end, perhaps through a read error. The chain carries TRBV4-1 and TRBJ2-4; TRBD2 might be the D (5 bases). CDR1 is MGHRA, CDR2 YSYEKL, per germline. This CDR3 has 14 residues. Here the CDR3 reads CTSSHGLLGNIQYF. The CDR3 DNA reads as TGCACCAGCAGCCACGGACTGTTGGGAAACATTCAGTACTTC.

With regard to this clonotype: Possible read error: a much larger clone is one base away. The rearrangement uses TRBV20-1 and TRBJ2-7, with a tentative D call TRBD2 (5 bases). Germline CDR1 DFQATT, CDR2 SNEGSKA (reference sequence). This CDR3 contains 14 residues. This chain's CDR3 is CSAPTEADSCEQYF. CDR3 coding DNA: TGCAGTGCCCCGACCGAAGCGGACTCCTGCGAGCAGTACTTC.

Points on this clonotype: It may be a read error: a sequence one base away is much more abundant. V gene TRBV4-1 combines with J gene TRBJ2-1; unclear D gene. CDR3 length: 13 amino acids. The germline V gene encodes CDR1 MGHRA and CDR2 YSYEKL. The CDR3 nucleotides are TGCGCCAGCAGCTGGAGCTCCTACAATGAGCGGTTCTTC. Translation gives CASSWSSYNERFF.

Details on this clonotype: The conserved phenylalanine or tryptophan is not found at the CDR3 terminus, so this likely reflects a read error. The rearrangement uses TRBV11-1 and TRBJ2-1; D remains ambiguous. The germline CDR1 and CDR2 sequences are SGHAT and FQDESV (reference sequence). The CDR3 has 13 amino acids. Deletions cut 4 bases from V and 10 bases from J, with 14 bases between. The CDR3 sequence is CASSSPPGDEQFL. CDR3 nucleotide sequence: TGTGCCAGCAGCTCCCCTCCAGGCGACGAGCAGTTCTTA.